There are a few counts of the clone carrying this TCR beta chain. Its target is not known. The data are from a study of T-cell memory formation after mild COVID-19. Overall study: Most TCR clusters belonged to a single donor.

Findings and limits, study-wide: For contracting clones, CD4+ ones sat mainly in CM and EM, CD8+ in EMRA.

The CDR3 has 17 residues. Losses at the gene ends were 1 base for V and 3 bases for J; bases not matched to a gene: 7. MiXCR was run by TCRdb on the 5' RACE reads, yielding one entry per CDR3 protein. This repertoire shows 350,000 to 500,000 distinct CDR3 sequences, approximately 20% found once; its top ten account for 7.5% to 9.5%. The chain employs TRBV12-3 or TRBV12-4 and TRBJ2-2; the match to TRBD2 covers 8 bases. The source is an adult woman who had mild COVID-19 (a few samples of this study predate the infection). Cell type and time point are not known. What was sequenced was PBMCs or a T cell subset sorted from them (not recorded which). The CDR3 DNA reads TGTGCCAGCAGTTTAGTACGGGAGGGCCCTTACACCGGGGAGCTGTTTTTT. Protein product: CASSLVREGPYTGELFF.